The rows below give T cell receptor beta chains drawn from one sample of a study of human T cells and chemical hapten exposure. TCRdb reprocessed the RACE reads with MiXCR, giving one entry per CDR3 protein. The sample carries some 79,000 distinct CDR3 sequences, about 8% recorded once. Sequencing used whole blood, obtained in connection with sensitization to the hapten diphenylcyclopropenone (DPC). The receptors originated from a woman in her thirties with alopecia areata. Some clones in this sample may be carry-over from other donors' samples. CDR3s include the opening cysteine and the closing phenylalanine or tryptophan.

CASSLAGGTLADTQYF TRBJ2-3 TRBV14 16
CASRRGGVRDEQFF TRBJ2-1 TRBV5-1 14
CASSLPDVGAALGTDTQYF TRBJ2-3 TRBV5-4 19
CASSQLTSGLAGPDTQYF TRBJ2-3 TRBV4-2 18
CASSANEGAGEKLFF TRBJ1-4 TRBV9 15
CASSQDTGQGDPLVMNTEAFF TRBJ1-1 TRBV14 21
CASSFGDRGYEQYF TRBJ2-7 TRBV12-3/TRBV12-4 14
CASSQEIRGRGITGYTF TRBJ1-2 TRBV4-2 17
CSAFGQSRWDEKLFF TRBJ1-4 TRBV20-1 15
CASSIGGWNEQFF TRBJ2-1 TRBV19 13
CASSLRRGGNGELFF TRBJ2-2 TRBV7-2 15
CASSQGRQDNEQFF TRBJ2-1 TRBV4-1 14
CASSPRGADTEAFF TRBJ1-1 TRBV18 14
CASSATALGEQYF TRBJ2-7 TRBV2 13
CASSYSTATDIPGNTIYF TRBJ1-3 TRBV6-6 18
CASSTYRAPRRYEQYF TRBJ2-7 TRBV6-6 16
CASSPKGSGANVLTF TRBJ2-6 TRBV18 15
CASSLNWGITEAFF TRBJ1-1 TRBV11-2 14
CASSFLPQPQHF TRBJ1-5 TRBV12-3/TRBV12-4 12
CSARGPSRLSLTDTQYF TRBJ2-3 TRBV20-1 17
CASSSSKGEAFF TRBJ1-1 TRBV18 12
CASSSGFRAEAFF TRBJ1-1 TRBV5-1 13
CASSYFRSSYNSPLHF TRBJ1-6 TRBV6-5 16
CASSPQSTDTQYF TRBJ2-3 TRBV18 13